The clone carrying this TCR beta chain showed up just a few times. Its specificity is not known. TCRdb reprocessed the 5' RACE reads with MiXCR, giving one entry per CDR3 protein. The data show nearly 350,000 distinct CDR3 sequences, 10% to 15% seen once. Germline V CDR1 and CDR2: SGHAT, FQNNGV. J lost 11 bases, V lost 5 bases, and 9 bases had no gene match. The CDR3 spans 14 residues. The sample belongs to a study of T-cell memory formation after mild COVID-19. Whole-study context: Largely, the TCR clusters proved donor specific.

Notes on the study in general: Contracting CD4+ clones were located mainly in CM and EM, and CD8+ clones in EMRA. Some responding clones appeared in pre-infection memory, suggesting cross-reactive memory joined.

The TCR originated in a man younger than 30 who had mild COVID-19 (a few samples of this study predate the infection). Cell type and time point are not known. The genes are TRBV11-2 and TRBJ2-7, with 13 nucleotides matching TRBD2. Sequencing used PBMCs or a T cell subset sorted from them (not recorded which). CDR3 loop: CASSEGLAGSGEYV. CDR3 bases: TGTGCCAGCAGCGAGGGACTAGCGGGGTCTGGAGAGTACGTC.